The rows below give T cell receptor beta chains drawn from one sample of a study of CD8 T cells in ankylosing spondylitis. TCRdb re-called the 5' RACE reads with MiXCR, one entry per CDR3 protein. The table lists 230,000 or so distinct CDR3 sequences, 20% to 30% of them singletons, with less than 0.75% in the top ten. Specimen: blood, either unsorted or a sorted T cell fraction (not recorded which). These TCRs come from a male donor with ankylosing spondylitis or in good health (not recorded which). CDR3s include the opening cysteine and the closing phenylalanine or tryptophan. The order of the fields is D gene, clone size, J gene, V gene, CDR3 protein, CDR3 DNA. The D gene is left open where the match is weak. Clone sizes are given selectively: once, few, many, or a class where the clone is expanded.

TRBD2 | few | TRBJ2-3 | TRBV5-5 | CASSLEGSSGGVRDTQYF | TGTGCCAGCAGCTTGGAAGGGTCTAGCGGGGGGGTTCGAGATACGCAGTATTTT
TRBD1 | . | TRBJ2-7 | TRBV7-9 | CASSHLYGTGQRFF | TGTGCCAGCAGCCACCTTTATGGAACGGGACAGCGGTTTTTC
. | few | TRBJ2-7 | TRBV10-3 | CAISDGEPYEQYF | TGTGCCATCAGTGACGGCGAACCCTACGAGCAGTACTTC
. | . | TRBJ2-2 | TRBV7-9 | CASSWDFPPTGELFF | TGTGCCAGCAGCTGGGACTTTCCTCCCACCGGGGAGCTGTTTTTT
TRBD1 | few | TRBJ1-2 | TRBV20-1 | CSAGQGFGYTF | TGCAGTGCCGGACAGGGCTTTGGCTACACCTTC
. | many | TRBJ2-1 | TRBV20-1 | CSALRGASYNEQFF | TGCAGTGCTTTACGGGGGGCCTCCTACAATGAGCAGTTCTTC
. | few | TRBJ2-5 | TRBV29-1 | CSVGGDSETQYF | TGCAGCGTTGGCGGGGACAGTGAGACCCAGTACTTC
TRBD1 | many | TRBJ1-2 | TRBV10-3 | CAISESRWQGENYGYTF | TGTGCCATCAGTGAGTCTAGATGGCAGGGGGAAAACTATGGCTACACCTTC
TRBD2 | many | TRBJ2-1 | TRBV10-3 | CAIYSGATSGGNEQFF | TGTGCCATCTACTCCGGGGCTACTAGCGGGGGGAATGAGCAGTTCTTC
. | . | TRBJ2-2 | TRBV9 | CASSVAGTNTGELFF | TGTGCCAGCAGCGTAGCGGGGACGAACACCGGGGAGCTGTTTTTT
. | . | TRBJ2-1 | TRBV7-2 | CASSSDSGTYNEQFF | TGTGCCAGCAGCTCGGATAGCGGCACCTACAATGAGCAGTTCTTC
. | many | TRBJ2-1 | TRBV20-1 | CSASRTQINEQFF | TGCAGTGCTAGCAGAACCCAGATCAATGAGCAGTTCTTC
TRBD1 | . | TRBJ1-4 | TRBV12-3/TRBV12-4 | CASSPGGREKLFF | TGTGCCAGCAGTCCAGGGGGCCGTGAAAAACTGTTTTTT
. | . | TRBJ2-3 | TRBV20-1 | CSAHMGSSSTDTQYF | TGCAGTGCCCACATGGGCTCTTCTAGCACAGATACGCAGTATTTT
. | few | TRBJ2-5 | TRBV29-1 | CSVAGHQQETQYF | TGCAGCGTTGCGGGACACCAACAAGAGACCCAGTACTTC
TRBD1 | many | TRBJ1-1 | TRBV12-3/TRBV12-4 | CASTNRDRGRYTEAFF | TGTGCCAGCACTAACCGGGACAGGGGGCGTTACACTGAAGCTTTCTTT
TRBD1 | many | TRBJ1-2 | TRBV5-6 | CASSWTGWGVGYGYTF | TGTGCCAGCAGCTGGACAGGGTGGGGGGTCGGCTATGGCTACACCTTC
. | few | TRBJ1-1 | TRBV11-3 | CASSPLRTGGNTEAFF | TGTGCCAGCAGCCCTCTACGGACGGGGGGCAACACTGAAGCTTTCTTT
. | many | TRBJ1-1 | TRBV10-3 | CAISDDRLNTEAFF | TGTGCCATCAGTGATGATAGGTTGAACACTGAAGCTTTCTTT
TRBD1 | few | TRBJ1-2 | TRBV20-1 | CSAGEGARDYGYTF | TGCAGTGCCGGGGAGGGGGCGCGAGACTATGGCTACACCTTC
TRBD1 | many | TRBJ2-2 | TRBV20-1 | CSAPLSGTGGTGELFF | TGCAGTGCACCACTCTCCGGGACAGGGGGCACCGGGGAGCTGTTTTTT
. | . | TRBJ1-5 | TRBV20-1 | CSARVYNQPQHF | TGCAGTGCTAGAGTGTATAATCAGCCCCAGCATTTT
. | many | TRBJ1-5 | TRBV5-6 | CASSRRALSNQPQHF | TGTGCCAGCAGCCGGCGGGCCTTATCGAATCAGCCCCAGCATTTT
. | many | TRBJ2-7 | TRBV7-9 | CASSLGRGPNPYEQYF | TGTGCCAGCAGCTTGGGCCGTGGGCCCAACCCTTACGAGCAGTACTTC
. | . | TRBJ2-2 | TRBV12-3/TRBV12-4 | CASSLSRVTGELFF | TGTGCCAGCAGTCTCTCTCGGGTTACCGGGGAGCTGTTTTTT
. | . | TRBJ2-7 | TRBV15 | CATSRVDKYNEQYF | TGTGCCACCAGCAGAGTCGACAAGTACAACGAGCAGTACTTC
. | . | TRBJ1-1 | TRBV5-6 | CASSLPQGGAFF | TGTGCCAGCAGCTTGCCCCAGGGTGGGGCTTTCTTT
. | few | TRBJ2-2 | TRBV29-1 | CSAFTNTGELFF | TGCAGCGCCTTTACGAACACCGGGGAGCTGTTTTTT
. | many | TRBJ2-7 | TRBV11-2 | CASSLNRLSYEQYF | TGTGCCAGCAGCTTAAACCGTCTCTCCTACGAGCAGTACTTC
. | . | TRBJ2-7 | TRBV7-6 | CASSPRTGLMHEQYF | TGTGCCAGCAGCCCCCGGACTGGCTTAATGCACGAGCAGTACTTC
TRBD2 | many | TRBJ2-2 | TRBV11-1 | CASSSPGLAGVAETGELFF | TGTGCCAGCAGCTCACCGGGACTAGCGGGGGTCGCGGAGACCGGGGAGCTGTTTTTT
. | many | TRBJ1-2 | TRBV12-3/TRBV12-4 | CASSLRQDYGYTF | TGTGCCAGCAGTTTGAGACAGGACTATGGCTACACCTTC
. | many | TRBJ1-2 | TRBV12-3/TRBV12-4 | CASGTLNYGYTF | TGTGCCAGTGGGACCCTTAACTATGGCTACACCTTC
. | many | TRBJ1-1 | TRBV5-1 | CASSQQGPMNTEAFF | TGCGCCAGCAGCCAACAGGGACCCATGAACACTGAAGCTTTCTTT
. | few | TRBJ2-7 | TRBV10-3 | CAAHFSPGNEQYF | TGTGCCGCACACTTCTCCCCGGGGAACGAGCAGTACTTC
. | . | TRBJ2-3 | TRBV2 | CASSGWDPSSDTQYF | TGTGCCAGCAGTGGGTGGGACCCTAGCTCAGATACGCAGTATTTT
TRBD1 | few | TRBJ2-7 | TRBV20-1 | CSARAGRGSYEQYF | TGCAGTGCTAGAGCGGGCAGGGGGAGCTACGAGCAGTACTTC
. | . | TRBJ2-1 | TRBV12-3/TRBV12-4 | CASSAQALINNEQFF | TGTGCCAGCAGTGCCCAGGCCCTGATAAACAATGAGCAGTTCTTC
TRBD1 | many | TRBJ2-3 | TRBV5-1 | CASSSRDRGDTQYF | TGCGCCAGCAGCTCCCGGGACAGGGGAGATACGCAGTATTTT
. | few | TRBJ2-1 | TRBV3-1 | CASSQGREQFF | TGTGCCAGCAGCCAAGGAAGGGAGCAGTTCTTC
TRBD2 | . | TRBJ2-1 | TRBV4-2 | CASSPFSGGVTDEQFF | TGTGCCAGCAGCCCCTTTTCGGGGGGTGTAACGGATGAGCAGTTCTTC
TRBD2 | . | TRBJ2-7 | TRBV2 | CASSEGLAGAYEQYF | TGTGCCAGCAGTGAAGGATTAGCGGGGGCCTACGAGCAGTACTTC
. | . | TRBJ2-2 | TRBV20-1 | CSASAGSYNTGELFF | TGCAGTGCTAGTGCCGGGAGCTACAACACCGGGGAGCTGTTTTTT
. | many | TRBJ2-1 | TRBV10-3 | CAISGTDGSYNEQFF | TGTGCCATCAGTGGGACAGACGGCTCCTACAATGAGCAGTTTTTC
. | few | TRBJ1-6 | TRBV12-3/TRBV12-4 | CASSFGLNNSPLHF | TGTGCCAGCAGTTTCGGGCTGAATAATTCACCCCTCCACTTT
. | once | TRBJ1-1 | TRBV10-3 | CAISGGAEAFF | TGTGCCATCAGTGGGGGTGCTGAAGCTTTCTTT
TRBD1 | few | TRBJ1-3 | TRBV20-1 | CSASPGGGRNTIYF | TGCAGTGCTAGTCCAGGGGGCGGCCGAAACACCATATATTTT
. | few | TRBJ1-6 | TRBV20-1 | CSARAGGLSPLHF | TGCAGTGCTAGGGCCGGGGGCCTTTCACCCCTCCACTTT
. | few | TRBJ2-3 | TRBV7-2 | CASSRYTDTQYF | TGTGCCAGCAGCAGGTACACAGATACGCAGTATTTT
. | many | TRBJ2-5 | TRBV10-3 | CAKPLRDHQETQYF | TGTGCCAAACCACTCCGGGACCACCAAGAGACCCAGTACTTC
TRBD1 | . | TRBJ2-6 | TRBV20-1 | CSAINRGLSAGANVLTF | TGCAGTGCTATTAACAGGGGGCTTTCGGCTGGGGCCAACGTCCTGACTTTC
. | . | TRBJ2-1 | TRBV18 | CASSPPSRGNEQFF | TGTGCCAGCTCACCACCCTCAAGGGGAAATGAGCAGTTCTTC
. | few | TRBJ1-1 | TRBV6-1 | CASSLLTNTEAFF | TGTGCCAGCAGCCTTCTTACGAACACTGAAGCTTTCTTT
. | few | TRBJ2-5 | TRBV20-1 | CSASSTGETQYF | TGCAGTGCTAGTTCAACGGGAGAGACCCAGTACTTC
. | many | TRBJ2-5 | TRBV20-1 | CSAMARTAQETQYF | TGCAGTGCCATGGCAAGGACGGCTCAAGAGACCCAGTACTTC
. | . | TRBJ1-5 | TRBV20-1 | CSAMDTWYSNQPQHF | TGCAGTGCAATGGACACCTGGTACTCCAATCAGCCCCAGCATTTT
TRBD1 | few | TRBJ2-7 | TRBV20-1 | CSAREVLGQAFSYEQYF | TGCAGTGCTAGAGAAGTACTGGGACAGGCCTTCTCCTACGAGCAGTACTTC
TRBD1 | . | TRBJ2-7 | TRBV12-3/TRBV12-4 | CASSIGQGAYEQYF | TGTGCCAGCAGTATCGGACAGGGGGCGTACGAGCAGTACTTC
. | . | TRBJ2-3 | TRBV2 | CASSGGRVADTQYF | TGTGCCAGCAGCGGGGGCCGGGTTGCGGATACGCAGTATTTT
. | few | TRBJ2-7 | TRBV7-2 | CASSLVGASYEQYF | TGTGCCAGCAGCTTAGTGGGGGCCTCCTACGAGCAGTACTTC